The next 25 T cell receptor beta chains were all read from a single sample in a study of Graves' ophthalmopathy and Graves' hyperthyroidism. For repertoire sequencing, the TCR beta CDR3 regions were amplified from RNA transcripts. First-round RT-PCR employed HTBI primers, with a second-round multiplex PCR after it. TCRdb redid the calling of the multiplex PCR reads with MiXCR, one entry per CDR3 protein. The table records about 220,000 distinct CDR3 sequences, about 22% of them present only once. Specimen: peripheral blood. The receptor source for this set is a woman aged 50 to 60 with Graves' ophthalmopathy.

On this clonotype: One end of the junction is discordant with germline, which a read error may explain. This rearrangement joins TRBV27 to TRBJ1-1; D may be TRBD1 (5 bases). The CDR3 runs to 13 residues. CDR1 MNHEY and CDR2 SMNVEV come from the germline V gene (reference sequence). CDR3 sequence reads: CASSSYRNTEAYF. CDR3 DNA sequence: TGTGCCAGCAGTTCATACAGGAACACTGAAGCTTACTTT.

Only a few counts were recorded for this clonotype. This may come from a read error, since a much larger clone is one base off. V is TRBV20-1 and J is TRBJ2-2; maybe TRBD2 (5 bases). CDR1 is DFQATT and CDR2 is SNEGSKA in the germline V gene (reference sequence). The CDR3 is made up of 14 amino acids. CDR3 loop: CSARVPGITRELFF. The CDR3 DNA is TGCAGTGCTAGAGTCCCGGGGATCACCAGGGAGCTGTTTTTT.

This clonotype was detected many times. The final CDR3 position lacks the conserved phenylalanine or tryptophan, pointing to a likely read error. The chain links TRBV10-3 to TRBJ2-3; D might be TRBD2 (6 bases). The CDR3 totals 14 residues. Germline CDR1 is ENHRY and CDR2 is SYGVKD. V was shortened by 4 bases and J by 2 bases, with 10 bases between the two germline ends. Here the CDR3 DNA reads TGTGCCATCAGTGGGGCGGGAATCACAGATACGCAGTATTCT. Translating it yields CAISGAGITDTQYS.

This clonotype came up many times. The chain has TRBV20-1 and TRBJ1-2; 10 nucleotides agree with TRBD1. The V segment lost 0 bases and the J segment 4 bases; nucleotides outside the gene matches: 8. The CDR3 totals 16 residues. CDR1 is DFQATT, CDR2 SNEGSKA, per germline (reference sequence). In DNA, the CDR3 is TGCAGTGCTAGAGACGGGCCGGGACAGGGGTCCTATGGCTACACCTTC. Translating it yields CSARDGPGQGSYGYTF.

V and J are TRBV11-1 and TRBJ2-5; TRBD2 matches 7 bases. Germline V CDR1 and CDR2: SGHAT, FQDESV (reference sequence). The V and J ends lost 0 bases and 2 bases, in that order; junction bases with no gene match: 9. The CDR3 length is 17 residues. The CDR3 sequence is CASSLAGGAGLQETQYF. The CDR3, as DNA: TGTGCCAGCAGCTTAGCCGGGGGAGCGGGACTACAAGAGACCCAGTACTTC. The variable domain in full, completed from reference TRBV11-1 and TRBJ2-5, reads EAEVAQSPRYKITEKSQAVAFWCDPISGHATLYWYRQILGQGPELLVQFQDESVVDDSQLPKDRFSAERLKGVDSTLKIQPAELGDSAMYLCASSLAGGAGLQETQYFGPGTRLLVL.

In this sample, this clonotype turned up many times. The rearrangement links TRBV29-1 to TRBJ2-7; maybe TRBD1 (5 bases). Germline assignment: CDR1 SQVTM and CDR2 ANQGSEA. The CDR3 totals 12 residues. The germline V and J ends were trimmed by 4 bases and 6 bases, with 13 bases remaining between them. CDR3 nucleotides: TGCAGCGTTGGCAGGGTGACTGGCGAGCAGTACTTC. The encoded protein is CSVGRVTGEQYF.

At least ten counts were recorded for this clonotype. The chain employs TRBV7-9 and TRBJ1-1; weak D call: TRBD1 (5 bases). The ends were cut back, 1 base at V and 5 bases at J, with 11 bases in the middle. The CDR3 covers 14 residues. Germline V gene data show CDR1 as SEHNR and CDR2 as FQNEAQ (reference sequence). This CDR3 reads CASSLGGGETEAFF. The CDR3 nucleotides read TGTGCCAGCAGCTTAGGCGGGGGGGAGACTGAAGCTTTCTTT. The complete variable domain, with remaining parts taken from reference TRBV7-9 and TRBJ1-1, reads DTGVSQNPRHKITKRGQNVTFRCDPISEHNRLYWYRQTLGQGPEFLTYFQNEAQLEKSRLLSDRFSAERPKGSFSTLEIQRTEQGDSAMYLCASSLGGGETEAFFGQGTRLTVV.

This clonotype was seen at least ten times. The CDR3 protein is CSVRPANTGELFF. CDR3 DNA sequence: TGCAGCGTGAGACCGGCGAACACCGGGGAGCTGTTTTTT. V usage is TRBV29-1 and J usage is TRBJ2-2; D gene unclear. The germline V gene encodes CDR1 SQVTM and CDR2 ANQGSEA. The CDR3 runs 13 residues. Trimming took off 6 bases at V and 0 bases at J, with 8 bases between the two ends.

This clonotype was observed many times. The chain links TRBV5-1 to TRBJ1-3; no definite D call. With 0 bases removed from V and 2 bases from J, the gap between germline ends came to 9 bases. Germline-derived CDR1 and CDR2 are SGHRS and YFSETQ. The CDR3 consists of 15 residues. The CDR3 loop reads CASSLDIGPGNTIYF. In DNA form, the CDR3 reads TGCGCCAGCAGCTTGGATATAGGACCTGGAAACACCATATATTTT.

This clonotype was observed a handful of times. V usage is TRBV5-1 and J usage is TRBJ1-1; 7 bases fit TRBD1. The CDR3 totals 16 residues. Germline loops: CDR1 SGHRS, CDR2 YFSETQ. Trimming removed 2 bases from V and 6 bases from J; junction bases left unmatched: 13. In nucleotides, the CDR3 is TGCGCCAGCAGCTTTGACAGGGAGGTCCCTCTGCCTGAAGCTTTCTTT. Residues: CASSFDREVPLPEAFF.

This clonotype has a count of ten or more. This chain joins TRBV29-1 and TRBJ1-1; D is unresolved. Trimming stripped 0 bases from V and 6 bases from J, with 11 bases between. CDR3 length: 13 residues. Germline lookup yields CDR1 SQVTM and CDR2 ANQGSEA. The CDR3 bases are TGCAGCGTTGAAGAGGCGGTGTTTGCTGAAGCTTTCTTT. It encodes CSVEEAVFAEAFF.

This clonotype was observed at least ten times. This chain links TRBV30 with TRBJ1-2; D unresolved. The CDR3 is 13 amino acids. Germline V CDR1 and CDR2: GTSNPN, SVGIG (reference sequence). V lost 8 bases, J lost 0 bases, and 13 bases lay in between. CDR3 nucleotide sequence: TGTGCCCTGAGACCCGGCGCTAACTATGGCTACACCTTC. It encodes CALRPGANYGYTF.

The chain uses TRBV7-8 and TRBJ2-5; D may be TRBD1 (5 bases). The CDR3 has 16 residues. V shed 1 base and J shed 2 bases, with 14 bases lying between them. The germline gives CDR1 SGHVS, CDR2 FQNEAQ. The CDR3 spells CASSLEGRIGQETQYF. In nucleotides, the CDR3 is TGTGCCAGCAGCTTAGAGGGGCGAATCGGGCAAGAGACCCAGTACTTC.

The sample holds many counts of this clonotype. The chain couples TRBV7-8 to TRBJ1-5, with a weak D call TRBD1 (5 bases). V was clipped by 2 bases and J by 6 bases, with 8 bases between them. Germline V gene lookup returns CDR1 SGHVS and CDR2 FQNEAQ. The CDR3 spans 13 residues. The DNA of the CDR3 is TGTGCCAGCAGCTTACAGGGAATTCAGCCCCAGCATTTT. This codes for CASSLQGIQPQHF.

This clonotype was seen more than once but under ten times. The rearrangement uses TRBV10-3 and TRBJ2-2, with D uncertain. Trimming took 0 bases from V and 2 from J, leaving 4 bases between them. The CDR3 is 14 residues long. Germline V gives CDR1 ENHRY, CDR2 SYGVKD. This chain's CDR3 is CAISESLNTGELFF. In DNA form, the CDR3 reads TGTGCCATCAGTGAGTCACTTAACACCGGGGAGCTGTTTTTT.

The J gene is TRBJ2-5, the V gene TRBV20-1; D call uncertain. Deletions cut 6 bases from V and 0 bases from J, with 14 bases between. Germline V gene data show CDR1 as DFQATT and CDR2 as SNEGSKA (reference sequence). This CDR3 spans 14 amino acids. CDR3 sequence (DNA): TGCAGTGCCAGTAGGGCGAGGAACCAAGAGACCCAGTACTTC. It translates to CSASRARNQETQYF.

V gene TRBV19 combines with J gene TRBJ1-5, with D possibly TRBD1 on 6 matching bases. V was trimmed by 8 bases and J by 7 bases, leaving 15 bases between them. Germline values: CDR1 LNHDA, CDR2 SQIVND (reference sequence). This CDR3 has 13 residues. The CDR3 region has the DNA TGTGCCAGTGGACCCGAAGGGGGGCAGCCCCAGCATTTT. This sequence encodes CASGPEGGQPQHF.

This clonotype was seen repeatedly, ten times or more. V and J are TRBV30 and TRBJ1-1, with D uncertain. This CDR3 is built from 12 residues. Germline CDR1 GTSNPN, CDR2 SVGIG (reference sequence). V was shortened by 3 bases and J by 13 bases, with 18 bases between the two germline ends. The CDR3 sequence is CAWSPRQVSGFF. For the CDR3, the DNA is TGTGCCTGGAGCCCTCGGCAGGTATCTGGTTTCTTT. The full variable domain, rest sourced from reference TRBV30 and TRBJ1-1, is SQTIHQWPATLVQPVGSPLSLECTVEGTSNPNLYWYRQAAGRGLQLLFYSVGIGQISSEVPQNLSASRPQDRQFILSSKKLLLSDSGFYLCAWSPRQVSGFFGQGTRLTVV.

This clonotype has a count of ten or more. This chain connects TRBV6-1 to TRBJ2-7; D call uncertain. This CDR3 contains 14 residues. Trimming took off 4 bases at V and 5 bases at J, with 15 bases between the two ends. Germline V lookup: CDR1 MNHNS, CDR2 SASEGT. The CDR3 coding sequence is TGTGCCAGCAGTGTTCAGAGCCCAACCGACGAGCAGTACTTC. This sequence encodes CASSVQSPTDEQYF.

The CDR3 DNA is TGTGCCAGTTCCGGGACAGGGGATGTTCAGCCCCAGCATTTT. Translation gives CASSGTGDVQPQHF. V and J are TRBV6-1 and TRBJ1-5, with TRBD1 matching over 10 bases. CDR3 size: 14 residues. CDR1 is MNHNS, CDR2 SASEGT, per germline. V shed 9 bases and J 6 bases; nucleotides not matched to a gene: 8.

This chain links TRBV6-1 with TRBJ1-2; TRBD1 aligns across 7 bases. The CDR3 covers 11 residues. Germline values: CDR1 MNHNS, CDR2 SASEGT. Trimming cost V 10 bases and J 3 bases; bases outside gene matches: 2. CDR3 DNA sequence: TGTGCCACCACAGGGGACTATGGCTACACCTTC. Amino acid sequence: CATTGDYGYTF.

This clonotype was picked up many times. This sequence joins TRBV30 and TRBJ2-5, with D perhaps matching TRBD1 (6 bases). CDR1 is GTSNPN and CDR2 is SVGIG in the germline V gene (reference sequence). Trimming cost V 2 bases and J 5 bases, with 9 bases left between them. This CDR3 has 12 amino acids. The CDR3 DNA reads TGTGCCTGGAGTCCAGGGGAGGAGACCCAGTACTTC. It translates to CAWSPGEETQYF. Using reference TRBV30 and TRBJ2-5 for the parts outside the CDR3, the full variable domain is SQTIHQWPATLVQPVGSPLSLECTVEGTSNPNLYWYRQAAGRGLQLLFYSVGIGQISSEVPQNLSASRPQDRQFILSSKKLLLSDSGFYLCAWSPGEETQYFGPGTRLLVL.

The chain employs TRBV5-1 and TRBJ2-2; D is unresolved. In germline, CDR1 is SGHRS, CDR2 YFSETQ. CDR3 length: 14 residues. Trimming left V 3 bases short and J 2 bases short, with 8 bases between. CDR3 protein: CASSYQENTGELFF. The CDR3 DNA reads TGCGCCAGCAGCTATCAGGAAAACACCGGGGAGCTGTTTTTT. The full variable domain, in which reference TRBV5-1 and TRBJ2-2 provide the parts outside the CDR3, is KAGVTQTPRYLIKTRGQQVTLSCSPISGHRSVSWYQQTPGQGLQFLFEYFSETQRNKGNFPGRFSGRQFSNSRSEMNVSTLELGDSALYLCASSYQENTGELFFGEGSRLTVL.

This clonotype has ten or more counts. The J gene is TRBJ2-3, the V gene TRBV5-6, with D perhaps TRBD1 (6 bases). CDR1 and CDR2 from the germline V gene are SGHDT and YYEEEE. This CDR3 region has 15 residues. V gave up 1 base and J gave up 4 bases, with 13 bases separating them. The CDR3, as DNA: TGTGCCAGCAGCTTGAGGGGGAGAGGGTCAGATACGCAGTATTTT. Amino acid sequence: CASSLRGRGSDTQYF.

This clonotype was seen ten or more times. CDR3 DNA: TGTGCCAGCACCCAAGGGGACTGGAGAGACACCGGGGAGCTGTTTTTT. Protein: CASTQGDWRDTGELFF. The gene calls are TRBV6-5 and TRBJ2-2; tentative D call: TRBD2 (6 bases). The CDR3 loop spans 16 amino acids. Trimming pared 7 bases from V and 3 bases from J, leaving 18 bases between. Germline V CDR1 and CDR2: MNHEY, SVGAGI.